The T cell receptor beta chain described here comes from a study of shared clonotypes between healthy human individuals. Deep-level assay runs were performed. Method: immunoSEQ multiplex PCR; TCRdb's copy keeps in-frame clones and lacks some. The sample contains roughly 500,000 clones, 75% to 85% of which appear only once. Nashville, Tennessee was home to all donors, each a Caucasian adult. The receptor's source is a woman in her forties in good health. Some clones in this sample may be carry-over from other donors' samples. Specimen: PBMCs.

CDR3 nucleotide sequence: TGTGCCAGCAGTTTATTTTCTAGCGGGACTTCCACCGGGGAGCTGTTTTTT. Residues: CASSLFSSGTSTGELFF. The chain has TRBV27 and TRBJ2-2; 9 bases fit TRBD2. The V gene end was trimmed by 1 base and the J gene end by 4 bases; junction bases not matched to a gene: 7. The CDR3 consists of 17 residues. Germline V gene lookup returns CDR1 MNHEY and CDR2 SMNVEV (reference sequence).